These T cell receptor beta chains were read from a single sample in a study of blood T cells in healthy people across ages. MiXCR, run by TCRdb on the 5' RACE reads, gives a single entry per CDR3 protein. The sample yields about 1.8 million distinct CDR3 sequences, around half seen once. Input material: blood. The receptors come from a woman in her thirties or forties in good health. CDR3s include the opening cysteine and the closing phenylalanine or tryptophan. The D gene is left open where the match is weak. Clone size, where shown, is once, few, many, or a class for clones that have expanded.

>TRBV20-1|12|few|NA|TRBJ1-2
TGCAGTGCTAGACATCATAAGAGCGGCTACACCTTC
CSARHHKSGYTF
>TRBV5-1|13|NA|NA|TRBJ1-2
TGCGCCACCTCACCAGGGACTAGCTATGGCTACACCTTC
CATSPGTSYGYTF
>TRBV11-1|13|NA|NA|TRBJ1-2
TGTGCCAGCAGCTTTCTCGGCCGCTATGGCTACACCTTC
CASSFLGRYGYTF
>TRBV20-1|15|NA|TRBD1|TRBJ2-2
TGCAGTGCTAGACAGGGGGCGACGAACACCGGGGAGCTGTTTTTT
CSARQGATNTGELFF
>TRBV25-1|15|few|NA|TRBJ2-6
TGTGCCAGCAGTGCCAAACCACCTGGGGCCAACGTCCTGACTTTC
CASSAKPPGANVLTF
>TRBV7-2|16|NA|TRBD1|TRBJ1-4
TGTGCCAGCAGGATAGGACAGGGGGCGGCTAATGAAAAACTGTTTTTT
CASRIGQGAANEKLFF
>TRBV9|18|NA|TRBD2|TRBJ2-5
TGTGCCAGCAGCGTAGCTACTAGCGGGGGAACTTTACAAGAGACCCAGTACTTC
CASSVATSGGTLQETQYF
>TRBV6-2/TRBV6-3|16|few|NA|TRBJ2-7
TGTGCCAGCAGTGATGGTCTCAGCGGAACTTCCTACGAGCAGTACTTC
CASSDGLSGTSYEQYF
>TRBV4-3|14|NA|TRBD1|TRBJ1-2
TGCGCCAGCAGCCAAAACCCGACAGGGGAAGGCTACACCTTC
CASSQNPTGEGYTF
>TRBV9|15|few|NA|TRBJ2-5
TGTGCCAGCAGCGTAGATGTAGCGCTGGGAGAGACCCAGTACTTC
CASSVDVALGETQYF
>TRBV4-2|16|NA|NA|TRBJ2-1
TGTGCCAGCAGCCCAGAGGAAGAGAGCTCCTACAATGAGCAGTTCTTC
CASSPEEESSYNEQFF
>TRBV6-5|15|few|TRBD1|TRBJ2-7
TGTGCCAGCAGTGGCTCCGGGACAGGGGCCTACGAGCAGTACTTC
CASSGSGTGAYEQYF
>TRBV15|16|once|NA|TRBJ2-1
TGTGCCACCAGCAGGTTTGGGGGTGGCTCCTACAATGAGCAGTTCTTC
CATSRFGGGSYNEQFF
>TRBV5-1|14|NA|NA|TRBJ1-5
TGCGCCAGCAGTCAGGACGTAGGAGATCAGCCCCAGCATTTT
CASSQDVGDQPQHF
>TRBV5-6|17|NA|TRBD1|TRBJ1-2
TGTGCCAGTAGCTTGGGGACAGGGGACGACCGCCTCTATGGCTACACCTTC
CASSLGTGDDRLYGYTF
>TRBV28|17|NA|TRBD1|TRBJ2-3
TGTGCCAGCAGTTTAGTTGGGACAGGGGATGGAGTAGATACGCAGTATTTT
CASSLVGTGDGVDTQYF
>TRBV4-3|19|NA|TRBD1|TRBJ2-7
TGCGCCAGCAGCCAAGATCTCAGTAAGGGACAGGGGGCCGGCGATGAGCAGTACTTC
CASSQDLSKGQGAGDEQYF
>TRBV12-3/TRBV12-4|13|NA|NA|TRBJ1-5
TGTGCCAGCCGGCGAGACATCAATCAGCCCCAGCATTTT
CASRRDINQPQHF
>TRBV15|13|NA|NA|TRBJ2-7
TGTGCCACAGCTTTGGAAGGGCACTACGAGCAGTACTTC
CATALEGHYEQYF
>TRBV10-3|13|NA|NA|TRBJ1-2
TGTGCCATCGGGGCAGCCCGTTCCTATGGCTACACCTTC
CAIGAARSYGYTF
>TRBV20-1|13|NA|NA|TRBJ2-3
TGCAGTGCTAGTGACCGGGTTCCAGATACGCAGTATTTT
CSASDRVPDTQYF
>TRBV4-2|15|NA|TRBD1|TRBJ1-2
TGTGCCAGCAGCCAACCCGGGACAGGGAGCAATGGCTACACCTTC
CASSQPGTGSNGYTF
>TRBV20-1|15|few|NA|TRBJ2-1
TGCAGTGCTAGAGGTTGGGGGGTGAAGGACAATGAGCAGTTCTTC
CSARGWGVKDNEQFF
>TRBV20-1|15|NA|TRBD1|TRBJ1-2
TGCAGTGCTCCCCTCCGATCAGGGGGAAGCTATGGCTACACCTTC
CSAPLRSGGSYGYTF
>TRBV6-1|14|NA|NA|TRBJ1-2
TGTGCCAGCAGTGAAGAGACACGGATCGGACAGTACACCTTC
CASSEETRIGQYTF
>TRBV20-1|15|NA|TRBD1|TRBJ1-2
TGCAGTGCTAGCATGGACAGGGGAGGTGTATATGGCTACACCTTC
CSASMDRGGVYGYTF
>TRBV27|12|few|NA|TRBJ1-2
TGTGCCAGCAGTTCCGCGGGACGGGGCTACACCTTC
CASSSAGRGYTF
>TRBV7-2|14|few|TRBD1|TRBJ1-2
TGTGCCAGCAGCTTCTCGCGACAGGGGGGAGGCTACACCTTC
CASSFSRQGGGYTF
>TRBV6-2/TRBV6-3|12|many|NA|TRBJ2-5
TGTGCCAGCACAGGGGCGCAAGAGACCCAGTACTTC
CASTGAQETQYF
>TRBV2|14|NA|NA|TRBJ1-2
TGTGCCAGCAGTGTGCCGGGGGCGTACTATGGCTACACCTTC
CASSVPGAYYGYTF
>TRBV18|14|NA|NA|TRBJ2-3
TGTGCCAGCTCACCACGGAATCCGTGGGATACGCAGTATTTT
CASSPRNPWDTQYF
>TRBV28|14|NA|TRBD1|TRBJ2-7
TGTGCCAGCAGGCCCCCGACAGGGGCCTACGAGCAGTACTTC
CASRPPTGAYEQYF
>TRBV12-3/TRBV12-4|13|NA|NA|TRBJ1-1
TGTGCCAGCAGTGAATCATGGGGGACTGAAGCTTTCTTT
CASSESWGTEAFF
>TRBV29-1|11|NA|NA|TRBJ2-3
TGCAGCATGAGTCGGGCAGATACGCAGTATTTT
CSMSRADTQYF
>TRBV27|13|few|TRBD1|TRBJ2-7
TGTGCCAGCGGCGGACAGGGGGCCTACGAGCAGTACTTC
CASGGQGAYEQYF
>TRBV11-2|14|NA|NA|TRBJ2-1
TGTGCCAGCAGCTTAGGCGCAGAGGGCGGGGAGCAGTTCTTC
CASSLGAEGGEQFF
>TRBV29-1|15|NA|TRBD1|TRBJ1-1
TGCAGCGTCGCCTTGACAGGGCCAATGAACACTGAAGCTTTCTTT
CSVALTGPMNTEAFF
>TRBV7-9|16|few|TRBD1|TRBJ1-2
TGTGCCAGCAGCTTAGCCCCAAGAGGGGGCAACTATGGCTACACCTTC
CASSLAPRGGNYGYTF
>TRBV7-2|15|NA|NA|TRBJ2-7
TGTGCCAGCAGCTTAGCGGCGGACAGATCCTACGAGCAGTACTTC
CASSLAADRSYEQYF
>TRBV24-1|11|NA|NA|TRBJ2-7
TGTGCCACCAGTGATTGGTTTGAGCAGTACTTC
CATSDWFEQYF
>TRBV7-2|17|NA|NA|TRBJ2-5
TGTGCCAGCAGCCCGACATCCGGCAGGGTGGGGCAAGAGACCCTGTACTTC
CASSPTSGRVGQETLYF
>TRBV4-2|13|few|NA|TRBJ2-1
TGTGCCAGCAGCCAGGAAACAGCCAATGAGCAGTTCTTC
CASSQETANEQFF
>TRBV29-1|14|NA|NA|TRBJ1-1
TGCAGCGTTGAACCCGGGGGGCGGAACACTGAAGCTTTCTTT
CSVEPGGRNTEAFF
>TRBV27|16|once|NA|TRBJ2-5
TGTGCCAGCAGTCACCGACCGGAGGGGTCCTACAATGAGCAGTACTTC
CASSHRPEGSYNEQYF
>TRBV20-1|16|NA|NA|TRBJ2-4
TGCAGTGCTCCCCCCCTTGGAGTTACCTCCAAAAACATTCAGTACTTC
CSAPPLGVTSKNIQYF
>TRBV24-1|14|NA|NA|TRBJ2-1
TGTGCCACCAGTGCGACATTACATGTGAATGAGCAGTTCTTC
CATSATLHVNEQFF
>TRBV4-3|14|few|NA|TRBJ2-1
TGCGCTTCCTCCTCGAGGGTCCCCTACAATGAGCAGTTCTTC
CASSSRVPYNEQFF
>TRBV3-1|15|few|TRBD2|TRBJ2-5
TGTGCCAGCAGCCATATCCGGGGGGGCAAAGAGACCCAGTACTTC
CASSHIRGGKETQYF
>TRBV7-8|15|NA|NA|TRBJ1-5
TGTGCCAGCAGCTCTTCGGGGATTAGCAATCAGCCCCAGCATTTT
CASSSSGISNQPQHF
>TRBV20-1|12|NA|TRBD2|TRBJ2-1
TGCAGTGCCGGGGGGGCAGCCGGGGAGCAGTTCTTC
CSAGGAAGEQFF
>TRBV15|15|NA|NA|TRBJ1-1
TGTGCCACCAGCAGAGACGGGGTCCGGGATAGTGAAGCTTTCTTT
CATSRDGVRDSEAFF
>TRBV11-2|15|NA|NA|TRBJ1-2
TGTGCCAGCAGCCCAGGGGCACCGAGGGACTATGGCTACACCTTC
CASSPGAPRDYGYTF
>TRBV11-2|17|few|NA|TRBJ2-5
TGTGCCAGCAGCCTCCTCCCGGGCTCCCTACGGGAAGAGACCCAGTACTTC
CASSLLPGSLREETQYF
>TRBV4-3|15|NA|NA|TRBJ2-3
TGCGCCAGCAGCAAACGGGCGGGGGCCACAGATACGCAGTATTTT
CASSKRAGATDTQYF